This entry lists 8 T cell receptor beta chains sequenced from one sample in a study of T cells expressing NK-cell markers. TCRdb re-called the 5' RACE reads and catalogs CDR3 proteins one per entry, DNA excluded. The specimen's table records 500,000 to 700,000 distinct CDR3 sequences. The sample was blood T cells: a sorted CD56 or NKG2C T cell subset, CD4+ or CD8+ T cells, or bulk PBMC T cells (not recorded which). The receptors shown here come from a man aged 18-30 years in good health.

The V gene is TRBV12-3 or TRBV12-4, the J gene TRBJ2-2; TCRdb selects TRBD1, and the lack of DNA leaves this call unchecked. The CDR3 spans 14 residues. The CDR3 here is CASSQGPNTGELFF.

The chain combines TRBV6-1 with TRBJ1-5. The germline gives CDR1 MNHNS, CDR2 SASEGT. The CDR3 runs to 13 residues. The chain's CDR3 is CASSEALRGVRHF.

The chain's CDR3 is CASSLSATSYEQYF. The rearrangement links TRBV7-9 to TRBJ2-7. CDR3 length equals 14 residues. Germline V gene data show CDR1 as SEHNR and CDR2 as FQNEAQ (reference sequence). The whole variable domain, remainder taken from reference TRBV7-9 and TRBJ2-7, is DTGVSQNPRHKITKRGQNVTFRCDPISEHNRLYWYRQTLGQGPEFLTYFQNEAQLEKSRLLSDRFSAERPKGSFSTLEIQRTEQGDSAMYLCASSLSATSYEQYFGPGTRLTVT.

The chain uses TRBV2 and TRBJ1-2; as DNA is missing, the TRBD1 call by TCRdb cannot be tested. This CDR3 is built from 13 residues. Germline CDR1 reads SNHLY; CDR2 reads FYNNEI. CDR3 protein: CASRGDGIYGYTF.

The chain recombines TRBV6-2 or TRBV6-3 with TRBJ1-2. The CDR3 has 13 residues. Germline CDR1 and CDR2: MNHEY and SVGEGT. CDR3 region: CASSYSGRYGYTF.

The chain links TRBV7-2 to TRBJ2-7. CDR1 SGHTA and CDR2 FQGNSA come from the germline V gene. The CDR3 covers 13 residues. CDR3 sequence reads: CASSSSNFYEQYF. Full variable domain (outside the CDR3, taken from reference TRBV7-2 and TRBJ2-7): GAGVSQSPSNKVTEKGKDVELRCDPISGHTALYWYRQSLGQGLEFLIYFQGNSAPDKSGLPSDRFSAERTGGSVSTLTIQRTQQEDSAVYLCASSSSNFYEQYFGPGTRLTVT.

The rearrangement uses TRBV18 and TRBJ1-1. The CDR3 spans 15 residues. Germline V gene lookup returns CDR1 KGHSH and CDR2 LQKENI. The CDR3 loop is CASSTTGRSNTEAFF.

The chain is built from TRBV6-1 and TRBJ2-1; lacking DNA, the TRBD1 call made by TCRdb goes unchecked. The germline CDR1 and CDR2 sequences are MNHNS and SASEGT. This CDR3 spans 12 amino acids. The CDR3 loop reads CASREPGDSQFF.